Listed below are T cell receptor beta chains from one sample, sequenced in a study of T cell repertoires in cytomegalovirus infection. From the reads, TCRdb called clonotypes with MiXCR, one entry per CDR3 protein. The table includes approximately 170,000 distinct CDR3 sequences, about 15% detected once. Sequencing was carried out using CD8+ T cells from PBMCs. The receptor set was obtained from a human donor in good health (CMV status not recorded). Some clones in this sample may be carry-over from other donors' samples. Both conserved end residues are part of each CDR3. D genes are given only for firm matches. For some rows the clone size is stated as once, few or many, or as a class when expanded; others skip it.

V gene: TRBV7-2; D gene: .; clone size: .; J gene: TRBJ2-1; CDR3 protein: CASSLGAGSYNEQFF; CDR3 DNA: TGTGCCAGCAGCTTAGGAGCGGGCTCCTACAATGAGCAGTTCTTC
V gene: TRBV5-1; D gene: TRBD1; clone size: few; J gene: TRBJ1-1; CDR3 protein: CASSLATTGVLNTEAFF; CDR3 DNA: TGCGCCAGCAGCTTGGCTACGACAGGGGTGCTGAACACTGAAGCTTTCTTT
V gene: TRBV19; D gene: .; clone size: .; J gene: TRBJ2-3; CDR3 protein: CASSPRTMKDTQYF; CDR3 DNA: TGTGCCAGTAGTCCCCGGACCATGAAGGATACGCAGTATTTT
V gene: TRBV29-1; D gene: .; clone size: many; J gene: TRBJ2-6; CDR3 protein: CSVRSSSGANVLTF; CDR3 DNA: TGCAGCGTTCGCTCTAGCTCTGGGGCCAACGTCCTGACTTTC
V gene: TRBV7-8; D gene: TRBD2; clone size: many; J gene: TRBJ2-7; CDR3 protein: CASSLGGGANEQYF; CDR3 DNA: TGTGCCAGCAGCTTAGGCGGGGGGGCCAACGAGCAGTACTTC
V gene: TRBV12-3/TRBV12-4; D gene: .; clone size: few; J gene: TRBJ2-7; CDR3 protein: CASSLGPGPSYEQYF; CDR3 DNA: TGTGCCAGCAGTTTAGGCCCGGGGCCCTCCTACGAGCAGTACTTC
V gene: TRBV7-9; D gene: .; clone size: .; J gene: TRBJ1-5; CDR3 protein: CASSLALRGNQPQHF; CDR3 DNA: TGTGCCAGCAGCTTAGCGTTAAGAGGCAATCAGCCCCAGCATTTT
V gene: TRBV7-2; D gene: TRBD1; clone size: few; J gene: TRBJ2-5; CDR3 protein: CASSWTGVETQYF; CDR3 DNA: TGTGCCAGCAGTTGGACAGGGGTGGAGACCCAGTACTTC
V gene: TRBV6-2/TRBV6-3; D gene: TRBD2; clone size: .; J gene: TRBJ2-1; CDR3 protein: CASSYTGTSAEQFF; CDR3 DNA: TGTGCCAGCAGTTATACCGGGACTAGCGCTGAGCAGTTCTTC
V gene: TRBV20-1; D gene: .; clone size: few; J gene: TRBJ2-1; CDR3 protein: CSAPRGGVGNEQFF; CDR3 DNA: TGCAGTGCTCCGAGAGGAGGGGTCGGAAATGAGCAGTTCTTC
V gene: TRBV11-2; D gene: TRBD2; clone size: .; J gene: TRBJ2-5; CDR3 protein: CASSPPRERGETQYF; CDR3 DNA: TGTGCCAGCAGCCCGCCACGGGAGCGGGGAGAGACCCAGTACTTC
V gene: TRBV7-9; D gene: TRBD2; clone size: .; J gene: TRBJ2-7; CDR3 protein: CASSPPNPSGRASYEQYF; CDR3 DNA: TGTGCCAGCAGCCCCCCCAACCCTAGCGGGAGGGCCTCCTACGAGCAGTACTTC